This TCR beta chain originates from a study of post-analysis software for immune sequencing data. On the study more broadly: Some patients lacked subtype; others had relapsing-remitting, secondary progressive or progressive-relapsing disease.

Libraries were made from TCR beta cDNA, and they carried unique molecular identifiers. One entry per CDR3 protein results from TCRdb running MiXCR on the PCR reads. The sample includes roughly 540,000 distinct CDR3 sequences, about a third of them seen just once. Trimming cost V 2 bases and J 4 bases, with 14 bases left between them. This CDR3 is built from 15 residues. CDR1 and CDR2 (germline): WNHNN, SYGVQD (reference sequence). This clonotype was seen a handful of times. Its antigen is currently unknown. Study-wide points: Among five TRBV segments more frequent in patients than controls were TRBV5-6, TRBV5-1 and TRBV20-1.

The chain joins TRBV10-1 to TRBJ2-5; the D gene is possibly TRBD1 (5 bases). The clonotype comes from a girl aged 2 to 17 with multiple sclerosis. The sequenced material came from blood. The CDR3, as DNA: TGCGCCAGCAGTGAGAACGGTCCAGGGATAGAGACCCAGTACTTC. Amino acids: CASSENGPGIETQYF.